These 27 T cell receptor beta chains originate from one sample sequenced in a study of blood T cell repertoires in COVID-19. Measured with immunoSEQ multiplex PCR; TCRdb has only the in-frame clones, and not every one. The sample lists about 76,000 clones, around nine tenths occurring once. Sample: peripheral blood. The receptors originated from a man between 45 and 60 years old with acute or convalescent COVID-19.

V is TRBV6-6 and J is TRBJ2-7; 9 nucleotides line up with TRBD1. V lost 6 bases and J lost 4; bases outside the gene matches: 25. This CDR3 is 20 amino acids long. Germline V gene data show CDR1 as MNHNY and CDR2 as SVGAGI (reference sequence). CDR3 loop: CASSRDRETGWTARLYEQYV. CDR3 coding DNA: TGTGCCAGCAGCCGGGACAGGGAAACGGGCTGGACTGCCCGCTTGTACGAGCAGTACGTC.

The chain recombines TRBV2 with TRBJ1-1, with D unresolved. Germline assignment: CDR1 SNHLY and CDR2 FYNNEI. The CDR3 covers 14 residues. Deletions cut 6 bases from V and 12 bases from J, with 23 bases between. CDR3 bases: TGTGCCAGCAGGACCCATCCGGGTACCCCCGAAACTTTCTTT. Translated: CASRTHPGTPETFF. Looking up the rest from reference TRBV2 and TRBJ1-1 gives the full variable domain: EPEVTQTPSHQVTQMGQEVILRCVPISNHLYFYWYRQILGQKVEFLVSFYNNEISEKSEIFDDQFSVERPDGSNFTLKIRSTKLEDSAMYFCASRTHPGTPETFFGQGTRLTVV.

The chain links TRBV5-4 to TRBJ1-2, with 7 bases aligning to TRBD1. The CDR3 sequence is 15 residues long. Germline CDR1 is SGHNT and CDR2 is YYREEE (reference sequence). V shed 2 bases and J 3 bases; nucleotides not matched to a gene: 7. The CDR3 here is CASSFPGTEDYGYTF. As DNA, the CDR3 is TGTGCCAGCAGCTTTCCCGGGACAGAGGACTATGGCTACACCTTC.

The rearrangement links TRBV29-1 to TRBJ1-2; no definite D call. Trimming cost V 5 bases and J 2 bases, with 6 bases left between them. Germline V gene lookup returns CDR1 SQVTM and CDR2 ANQGSEA. The CDR3 sequence is 11 residues long. This chain's CDR3 is CSVRTNYGYTF. In DNA, the CDR3 is TGCAGCGTTCGCACAAACTATGGCTACACCTTC.

The CDR3 here is CASSRGQETQYF. The CDR3 DNA follows: TGTGCCAGTAGTCGGGGTCAAGAGACCCAGTACTTC. The V and J genes are TRBV19 and TRBJ2-5; D might be TRBD2 (5 bases). CDR1 is LNHDA and CDR2 is SQIVND in the germline V gene (reference sequence). The CDR3 consists of 12 residues. V was shortened by 5 bases and J by 2 bases, with 6 bases between the two germline ends.

V gene TRBV29-1 combines with J gene TRBJ2-5; TRBD1 matches at 8 bases. Trimming cost V 6 bases and J 2 bases; bases outside gene matches: 14. This CDR3 has 16 amino acids. Germline CDR1 SQVTM, CDR2 ANQGSEA. The CDR3 DNA reads as TGCAGCGTCGCCGAGTGGACAGGGAATTTTCAAGAGACCCAGTACTTC. Translation: CSVAEWTGNFQETQYF.

This chain uses TRBV2 with TRBJ1-2; a possible D gene is TRBD1 (5 bases). Trimming removed 6 bases at V and 4 bases at J, with 15 bases between. The CDR3 contains 14 residues. Germline V gene lookup returns CDR1 SNHLY and CDR2 FYNNEI. CDR3 bases: TGTGCCAGCAGGGACACCAGGGTAGGCTATGGCTACACCTTC. Residues: CASRDTRVGYGYTF.

The chain recombines TRBV5-1 with TRBJ2-1; TRBD2 agrees at 7 bases. The CDR3 is made up of 15 amino acids. Germline V lookup: CDR1 SGHRS, CDR2 YFSETQ. V gave up 5 bases and J gave up 6 bases; unmatched junction bases: 11. The CDR3 DNA follows: TGCGCCAGCAGTAAGACTAGCACTGGGTTCAATGAGCAGTTCTTC. This translates into CASSKTSTGFNEQFF.

The table lists this clone with a count of one. At one of its ends the junction is not consistent with the germline gene, which may arise from a read error. This chain links TRBV5-1 with TRBJ2-7; D is possibly TRBD2 (6 bases). CDR3 length: 17 residues. The germline V gene has CDR1 SGHRS and CDR2 YFSETQ. The CDR3 region is CASSLGRRAIRASEQYF. CDR3 nucleotides: TGCGCCAGCAGTTTGGGACGGAGGGCCATACGAGCAAGCGAGCAGTACTTC.

The rearrangement links TRBV10-2 to TRBJ2-5; D call uncertain. This CDR3 region has 15 residues. The germline V and J ends were trimmed by 2 bases and 5 bases, with 15 bases remaining between them. Per germline, CDR1 WSHSY and CDR2 SAAADI. CDR3 in DNA: TGCGCCAGCAGTGAGGTAACCTACCGGCGGGAGACCCAGTACTTC. Residues: CASSEVTYRRETQYF.

V and J are TRBV20-1 and TRBJ1-1; D is uncertain. CDR1 and CDR2 from the germline V gene are DFQATT and SNEGSKA (reference sequence). V lost 3 bases and J 0 bases, leaving 8 bases between the germline ends. The CDR3 has 13 residues. The CDR3 is CSASVSLNTEAFF. CDR3 DNA: TGCAGTGCTAGTGTTTCGTTGAACACTGAAGCTTTCTTT.

V and J are TRBV11-1 and TRBJ2-3, with 7 bases that match TRBD2. V lost 6 bases and J lost 0; bases outside the gene matches: 6. The CDR3 contains 15 residues. Germline values: CDR1 SGHAT, CDR2 FQDESV (reference sequence). This CDR3 reads CASSPSGVSTDTQYF. CDR3 coding DNA: TGTGCCAGCAGTCCGAGCGGGGTCAGCACAGATACGCAGTATTTT.

The rearrangement uses TRBV7-9 and TRBJ2-1; 10 bases match TRBD1. The V gene end was trimmed by 6 bases and the J gene end by 10 bases; junction bases not matched to a gene: 12. The CDR3 totals 15 residues. The germline gives CDR1 SEHNR, CDR2 FQNEAQ (reference sequence). DNA of the CDR3: TGTGCCAGCAGTCCCGGACAGGGGGATGGGCAGGAGCAGTTCTTC. Residues: CASSPGQGDGQEQFF.

The genes are TRBV9 and TRBJ1-3; D unclear. Trimming took off 0 bases at V and 1 base at J, with 8 bases between the two ends. There are 15 residues in the CDR3. Germline lookup yields CDR1 SGDLS and CDR2 YYNGEE. CDR3 nucleotides: TGTGCCAGCAGCGTAGACTCGGGGTCTGGAAACACCATATATTTT. Translating it yields CASSVDSGSGNTIYF.

The CDR3 protein is CASKEWESSYEQYF. In DNA form, the CDR3 reads TGTGCCAGCAAGGAGTGGGAGAGCTCCTACGAGCAGTACTTC. V usage is TRBV11-2 and J usage is TRBJ2-7; D may be TRBD2 (5 bases). The CDR3 extends over 14 amino acids. V was cut by 7 bases and J by 0 bases, with 13 bases left in between. In germline, CDR1 is SGHAT, CDR2 FQNNGV.

The chain joins TRBV7-2 to TRBJ1-5; TRBD1 might be the D (5 bases). CDR1 SGHTA and CDR2 FQGNSA come from the germline V gene. The CDR3 length is 14 residues. V lost 7 bases, J lost 4 bases, and 14 bases lay in between. The CDR3 here is CASTPGGFNQPQHF. The CDR3 DNA follows: TGTGCCAGCACTCCGGGGGGATTTAATCAGCCCCAGCATTTT.

CDR3 amino acids: CSVEPGTIQETQYF. CDR3 bases: TGCAGCGTTGAGCCAGGGACAATCCAAGAGACCCAGTACTTC. The J gene is TRBJ2-5, the V gene TRBV29-1, with a weak D call TRBD1 (6 bases). With 3 bases removed from V and 1 base from J, the gap between germline ends came to 12 bases. The CDR3 spans 14 residues. The germline V gene encodes CDR1 SQVTM and CDR2 ANQGSEA.

The V and J genes are TRBV19 and TRBJ2-3; tentatively, D is TRBD2 (5 bases). The ends were cut back, 3 bases at V and 5 bases at J, with 9 bases in the middle. The CDR3 totals 13 residues. Germline lookup yields CDR1 LNHDA and CDR2 SQIVND (reference sequence). The CDR3 DNA follows: TGTGCCAGTAGTATGACTAACGGAGATACGCAGTATTTT. It translates to CASSMTNGDTQYF. Filled out from reference TRBV19 and TRBJ2-3, the complete variable domain reads DGGITQSPKYLFRKEGQNVTLSCEQNLNHDAMYWYRQDPGQGLRLIYYSQIVNDFQKGDIAEGYSVSREKKESFPLTVTSAQKNPTAFYLCASSMTNGDTQYFGPGTRLTVL.

This rearrangement joins TRBV7-2 to TRBJ1-6; 8 bases line up with TRBD1. CDR1 is SGHTA, CDR2 FQGNSA, per germline. The V gene end was trimmed by 4 bases and the J gene end by 10 bases; junction bases not matched to a gene: 9. The CDR3 runs to 15 residues. CDR3 bases: TGTGCCAGCAGCTACAAGACAGGGGCGACGTCACCCCTCCACTTT. It is translated as CASSYKTGATSPLHF.

The chain couples TRBV2 to TRBJ2-5, with a possible D match to TRBD2 (6 bases). CDR1 and CDR2 (germline): SNHLY, FYNNEI. V lost 7 bases, J lost 2 bases, and 14 bases lay in between. The CDR3 has 14 residues. In DNA form, the CDR3 reads TGTGCCAGCATAAAGACGGCGGGACAAGAGACCCAGTACTTC. As protein: CASIKTAGQETQYF.

The genes are TRBV7-9 and TRBJ2-3, with unresolved D. V was trimmed by 5 bases and J by 2 bases, leaving 20 bases between them. This CDR3 contains 17 residues. Germline V gene lookup returns CDR1 SEHNR and CDR2 FQNEAQ (reference sequence). CDR3 residues: CASSPRGGARYTDTQYF. The CDR3 DNA reads as TGTGCCAGCAGCCCCCGCGGTGGAGCGAGATACACAGATACGCAGTATTTT.

This sequence joins TRBV7-9 and TRBJ2-6; 8 bases map to TRBD1. The CDR3 loop spans 16 amino acids. Trimming at V came to 8 bases and at J to 2 bases, leaving 8 bases not matched to a gene. Germline V gene sequence: CDR1 SEHNR, CDR2 FQNEAQ (reference sequence). The CDR3 reads CASLDRVEAGANVLTF. CDR3 sequence (DNA): TGTGCCAGCTTGGACAGGGTGGAAGCTGGGGCCAACGTCCTGACTTTC.

The V call is TRBV27, the J call TRBJ2-3; TRBD2 is a possible D gene (7 bases). Looked up from germline, CDR1 is MNHEY and CDR2 is SMNVEV (reference sequence). This CDR3 has 12 residues. The V gene lost 7 bases and the J gene lost 6 bases, with 11 bases spanning the gap. As DNA, the CDR3 is TGTGCCAGCAATGGGAGGGGGGATACGCAGTATTTT. Translation gives CASNGRGDTQYF.

The V call is TRBV5-6, the J call TRBJ1-2, with 7 bases matching TRBD1. CDR1 is SGHDT, CDR2 YYEEEE, per germline. The trim removed 4 bases at V and 1 base at J, leaving 16 bases unmatched. The CDR3 extends over 18 amino acids. DNA of the CDR3: TGTGCCAGCAGCCAAAGGACAGGTGCCCTACTCCGTAACTATGGCTACACCTTC. It codes for CASSQRTGALLRNYGYTF.

This rearrangement joins TRBV4-2 to TRBJ2-5; D is unclear. V was trimmed by 1 base and J by 2 bases, leaving 14 bases between them. Germline V gene sequence: CDR1 LGHNA, CDR2 YNFKEQ. This CDR3 is built from 16 residues. The CDR3, as DNA: TGTGCCAGCAGCCAAGGTGAGGCCACGAGGCAAGAGACCCAGTACTTC. Its protein is CASSQGEATRQETQYF.

This chain links TRBV19 with TRBJ1-5, with TRBD1 as a possible D gene (5 bases). The CDR3 is 13 residues long. Per germline, CDR1 LNHDA and CDR2 SQIVND (reference sequence). V lost 5 bases and J 7 bases, leaving 12 bases between the germline ends. CDR3 region: CASSSGREQPQHF. The CDR3 DNA sequence: TGTGCCAGTAGTTCAGGGCGGGAGCAGCCCCAGCATTTT.

The chain employs TRBV18 and TRBJ2-5, with no clear D. Germline V lookup: CDR1 KGHSH, CDR2 LQKENI. Trimming removed 3 bases from V and 3 bases from J, with 8 bases in between. The CDR3 consists of 13 residues. The CDR3, as DNA: TGTGCCAGCTCACCGCGCGTTGAAGAGACCCAGTACTTC. This encodes CASSPRVEETQYF.